These 14 T cell receptor beta chains originate from one sample sequenced in a study of cytomegalovirus exposure and HLA in healthy donors. 13 Jbeta primers and 60 Vbeta primers were used for the PCR. The method was immunoSEQ multiplex PCR; TCRdb's version includes in-frame clones alone and lacks a portion of them. The sample holds some 130,000 clones; roughly 70% are singletons and the top ten take about 6.5%. Sequences were obtained from PBMCs. These receptors were taken from a young man in good health and CMV-seronegative.

The chain joins TRBV5-1 to TRBJ2-1; TRBD2 agrees at 11 bases. With V trimmed by 7 bases and J by 9 bases, 9 bases remained unmatched. CDR1 is SGHRS and CDR2 is YFSETQ in the germline V gene. This CDR3 region has 14 residues. CDR3 DNA: TGCGCCAGCGTAATGACTAGCGGGAATGCTGAGCAGTTCTTC. It codes for CASVMTSGNAEQFF.

The rearrangement links TRBV10-1 to TRBJ2-2, with 9 positions matching TRBD1. The CDR3 contains 14 residues. The ends lost 7 bases at V and 1 base at J; junction bases unmatched: 1. Per the germline V gene, CDR1 is WNHNN and CDR2 is SYGVQD (reference sequence). CDR3: CASTTGGNTGELFF. For the CDR3, the DNA is TGCGCCAGCACGACAGGGGGGAACACCGGGGAGCTGTTTTTT.

The chain employs TRBV2 and TRBJ1-2; D gene unclear. V lost 7 bases and J lost 1, with 16 bases in between. This CDR3 spans 15 amino acids. Germline V gives CDR1 SNHLY, CDR2 FYNNEI. The CDR3 region has the DNA TGTGCCAGCAACACCCGGGCCGGGAATAACTATGGCTACACCTTC. Amino acid sequence: CASNTRAGNNYGYTF.

The gene calls are TRBV28 and TRBJ1-5, with 9 bases identical to TRBD1. J lost 6 bases, V lost 3 bases, and 9 bases had no gene match. The CDR3 totals 16 residues. In germline, CDR1 is MDHEN, CDR2 SYDVKM. DNA for the CDR3: TGTGCCAGCAGTTTTAACCCCGGGACAGGGATTCAGCCCCAGCATTTT. It encodes CASSFNPGTGIQPQHF.

V usage is TRBV28 and J usage is TRBJ2-7, with 8 bases identical to TRBD2. The junction had 19 bases not matched to a gene; V was cut back by 6 bases and J by 6 bases. CDR1 and CDR2 (germline): MDHEN, SYDVKM. The CDR3 sequence is 17 residues long. CDR3 coding DNA: TGTGCCAGCAGCCCCGGTGGTAGCGGGATCCCCTTCGGCGAGCAGTACTTC. This translates into CASSPGGSGIPFGEQYF.

This clone was counted a few times. The DNA for the CDR3 is TGTGCCAGCAGCTGGCGGGTAGCGGGAGTCCCAGGGAGCACAGATACGCAGTATTTT. As protein: CASSWRVAGVPGSTDTQYF. The V and J genes are TRBV5-6 and TRBJ2-3; the match to TRBD2 covers 9 bases. Looked up from germline, CDR1 is SGHDT and CDR2 is YYEEEE. This CDR3 spans 19 amino acids. V lost 3 bases to trimming and J lost 0 bases; unmatched junction nucleotides: 14.

This clone has a handful of counts. The rearrangement links TRBV11-2 to TRBJ2-3, with 9 bases fitting TRBD1. The J segment lost 0 bases and the V segment lost 6 bases, leaving 7 bases of the junction unmatched. The CDR3 contains 16 residues. From germline, CDR1 is SGHAT and CDR2 FQNNGV. CDR3 sequence: CASRWEGQGSTDTQYF. The CDR3 DNA sequence: TGTGCCAGCAGATGGGAAGGACAGGGGAGCACAGATACGCAGTATTTT.

The chain links TRBV27 to TRBJ2-7; 7 bases fit TRBD1. The V gene end was trimmed by 5 bases and the J gene end by 3 bases; junction bases not matched to a gene: 10. CDR3 length: 15 residues. CDR1 MNHEY and CDR2 SMNVEV come from the germline V gene (reference sequence). The DNA for the CDR3 is TGTGCCAGCAGTCTGGACGAGACAGGGTACTACGAGCAGTACTTC. Its translation: CASSLDETGYYEQYF.

The chain combines TRBV7-7 with TRBJ2-5; TRBD1 agrees at 7 bases. The CDR3 sequence is 14 residues long. Germline V CDR1 and CDR2: SSHAT, FNYEAQ (reference sequence). V was clipped by 5 bases and J by 3 bases; unmatched bases: 6. Here the CDR3 DNA reads TGTGCCAGCAGCCCCGGGACAGTTGAAGAGACCCAGTACTTC. Translated, it gives CASSPGTVEETQYF.

V and J are TRBV10-3 and TRBJ2-7, with 12 bases lining up with TRBD2. V shed 4 bases, J shed 4 bases, and the junction held 2 bases outside the gene matches. The CDR3 contains 14 residues. Germline CDR1 reads ENHRY; CDR2 reads SYGVKD. The CDR3 DNA reads as TGTGCCATCAGTGTTACTAGCGGGGGGTACGAGCAGTACTTC. It is translated as CAISVTSGGYEQYF.

The V gene is TRBV30, the J gene TRBJ1-3; D is undetermined. CDR1 GTSNPN and CDR2 SVGIG come from the germline V gene (reference sequence). Trimming pared 2 bases from V and 4 bases from J, leaving 18 bases between. This CDR3 contains 16 residues. The CDR3 loop reads CAWSKDAGLRGNTIYF. DNA of the CDR3: TGTGCCTGGAGTAAGGATGCAGGCCTACGAGGAAACACCATATATTTT.

This chain links TRBV27 with TRBJ2-3, with TRBD2 matching 12 bases. This CDR3 region has 17 residues. Germline V lookup: CDR1 MNHEY, CDR2 SMNVEV (reference sequence). J was trimmed by 0 bases and V by 6 bases; bases with no gene match: 7. The CDR3 region has the DNA TGTGCCAGCAGGACCCTAGCGGGGGGGCGGAGCACAGATACGCAGTATTTT. Its protein is CASRTLAGGRSTDTQYF.

This chain joins TRBV6-1 and TRBJ2-7; 7 bases map to TRBD2. Germline loops: CDR1 MNHNS, CDR2 SASEGT. The V gene end was trimmed by 7 bases and the J gene end by 0 bases; junction bases not matched to a gene: 9. The CDR3 extends over 15 amino acids. CDR3 DNA: TGTGCCAGCACCTCCCCTCGGGGGGACTCCTACGAGCAGTACTTC. Its translation: CASTSPRGDSYEQYF.

This chain joins TRBV5-1 and TRBJ2-7; D is perhaps TRBD2 (5 bases). This CDR3 has 14 amino acids. V was clipped by 1 base and J by 2 bases, with 10 bases between them. Germline CDR1 reads SGHRS; CDR2 reads YFSETQ. As DNA, the CDR3 is TGCGCCAGCAGCTTGAGGAGGTTCCCCTACGAGCAGTACTTC. It codes for CASSLRRFPYEQYF.